Included here is one T cell receptor (beta chain) sequence, with context. The sample belongs to a study of graft-versus-host responses after intestinal transplantation. The repertoire was sequenced with immunoSEQ multiplex PCR; TCRdb's copy has only in-frame clones and lacks some. The data contain approximately 16,000 clones, approximately 89% of them singletons. Germline loops: CDR1 SGHRS, CDR2 YFSETQ. V lost 4 bases and J lost 4; bases outside the gene matches: 12. This CDR3 spans 17 amino acids. The source was PBMCs, collected approximately 110 days after intestinal transplant. The genes are TRBV5-1 and TRBJ2-3, with 10 bases aligning to TRBD2. The sequence was obtained from a human patient who received an intestinal transplant, so some T cells may come from the graft donor. In nucleotides, the CDR3 is TGCGCCAGCAGCGTTAGCGGGAGGCCCCGGGGGGCAGATACGCAGTATTTT. As protein: CASSVSGRPRGADTQYF.